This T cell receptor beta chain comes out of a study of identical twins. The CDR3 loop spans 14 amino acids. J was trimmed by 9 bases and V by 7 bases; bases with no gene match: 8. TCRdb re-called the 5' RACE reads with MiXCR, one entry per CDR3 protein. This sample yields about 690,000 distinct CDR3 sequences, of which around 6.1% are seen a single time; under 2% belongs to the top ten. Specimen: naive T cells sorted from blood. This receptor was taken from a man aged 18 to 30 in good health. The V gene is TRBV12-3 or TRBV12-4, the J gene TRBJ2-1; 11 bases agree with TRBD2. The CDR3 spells CASILAGVVGEQFF. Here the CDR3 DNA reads TGTGCCAGCATACTAGCGGGAGTGGTGGGTGAGCAGTTCTTC.